This TCR beta chain is drawn from a study of blood T cell repertoires in COVID-19 (dated by TCRdb to the early 2020s). The study in broad terms: Collaborator samples came from the United States, Italy and Spain and covered acute and convalescent phases of COVID-19. The material from the prospective study consisted of cDNA or gDNA derived from T cells, B-cell-depleted T cells, or PBMCs. Subjects who had been exposed to COVID-19, were actively infected with it, or had recovered from it provided the deeply sampled blood TCRbeta repertoires that made up the dataset. The repertoires were released in a freely available public database meant as a resource for research on the immune response to SARS-CoV-2. Samples were obtained from the ongoing ImmuneRACE study (first 160 participants) and from 950 to 1,500 subjects provided by 6 global collaborators. A de-identified subject ID, COVID-19 status, age in years and sex were almost always included in the sample metadata. Where available, HLA class I and class II types were taken from metadata supplied by the sample provider and were not determined by assay-based typing. Results the study describes overall, beyond this receptor: How much clinical and demographic metadata was included differed by source and by participant, and the metadata was provided uncurated.

TCRbeta CDR3 regions were amplified from genomic DNA using the immunoSEQ Assay, a bias-controlled multiplex PCR. The original pipeline was this. Within the assay, amplification of reference gene primers was used to estimate how many nucleated cells each sample contained. To quantify the absolute abundance of each unique TCRbeta CDR3 rearrangement, sequence reads were collapsed and filtered. For each sample, productive Simpson clonality was calculated by taking the square root of Simpson's diversity index across productive rearrangements. The table was pulled from immuneACCESS by TCRdb, which kept in-frame rearrangements only. Such tables lose some clones; where checked, under half of the loss comes from unresolved V genes, and the rest has no known cause. The DNA gave D and trimming, while V, J and clone size come from that table. The sample includes roughly 360,000 clones, with roughly 80% observed a single time. The ten largest account for approximately 1% of the sample.

For this clone: Its antigen is not yet known. The input lacks base qualities; no much larger clone sits a single base away.

Collaborating institutions collected whole blood in K2EDTA tubes following their own protocols. For TCRbeta analysis, collaborators shipped samples as frozen whole blood, isolated PBMCs, or DNA extracted from either of those sample types. From the cysteine through the phenylalanine, the CDR3 covers 14 amino acids. The retained sequence is limited to the CDR3, 42 bases, with the frame set at the first base. According to the germline V gene (reference sequence), CDR1 reads LNHDA and CDR2 reads SQIVND. V and J lose 5 bases and 1 base, and a span of 12 bases separates them. The TCR was taken from a human donor with acute or convalescent COVID-19. The donor label of this sample is uncertain. The chain uses TRBV19 and TRBJ2-7; a weak D assignment points to TRBD1 (6 bases agree). Sequenced material: peripheral blood. In nucleotides, the sequence is TGTGCCAGTAGTGCCGGGACAAGGTCCTACGAGCAGTACTTC. Its product reads: CASSAGTRSYEQYF. Supplemented by the reference TRBV19 and TRBJ2-7 proteins around the CDR3, the complete variable domain is DGGITQSPKYLFRKEGQNVTLSCEQNLNHDAMYWYRQDPGQGLRLIYYSQIVNDFQKGDIAEGYSVSREKKESFPLTVTSAQKNPTAFYLCASSAGTRSYEQYFGPGTRLTVT.